The 21 T cell receptor beta chains in this list originate from one sample, sequenced in a study of molecular identifiers for immune sequencing clone quantification. TCRdb reprocessed the PCR reads via MiXCR and lists one record per CDR3 protein. The sample lists tens of thousands of distinct CDR3 sequences; 20% to 25% were seen once. Sequences were obtained from naive CD8+ T cells from blood, with Jurkat cell RNA spiked in. This sample's subset: FACS-sorted CD8+CD4-CCR7+CD45RA+ naive T cells. These receptors were taken from a human donor in good health. Some libraries in this study had Jurkat cell RNA spiked in.

This clonotype was counted a few times. Germline is not matched at one junction end, which may reflect a read error. The V and J genes are TRBV12-3 or TRBV12-4 and TRBJ2-3; 8 nucleotides match TRBD2. The length of the CDR3 is 16 residues. The CDR3 sequence: CARSILGGGETDTQYF. The CDR3 bases are TGTGCCCGCAGTATCCTCGGGGGGGGGGAAACAGATACGCAGTATTTT.

V and J are TRBV13 and TRBJ2-3; D ambiguous. CDR3 length: 17 residues. Germline CDR1 reads PRHDT; CDR2 reads FYEKMQ (reference sequence). The V end was cut by 2 bases, the J end by 0 bases, with 15 bases between. CDR3 protein: CASSLSLGSSSTDTQYF. The CDR3 region has the DNA TGTGCCAGCAGCTTATCTCTCGGTAGTTCTAGCACAGATACGCAGTATTTT.

The chain combines TRBV27 with TRBJ2-5, with a weak D call TRBD1 (7 bases). Germline lookup yields CDR1 MNHEY and CDR2 SMNVEV (reference sequence). This CDR3 has 15 amino acids. V was shortened by 7 bases and J by 4 bases, with 19 bases between the two germline ends. DNA for the CDR3: TGTGCCAGCAATGGGGGGACAGCCCCGACAGAGACCCAGTACTTC. Its protein product is CASNGGTAPTETQYF.

As regards this clonotype: This may arise from a read error, as a much more abundant clone is one base away. V usage is TRBV30 and J usage is TRBJ1-3; no firm D call. There are 14 residues in the CDR3. CDR1 and CDR2 from the germline V gene are GTSNPN and SVGIG (reference sequence). Deletions cut 5 bases from V and 0 bases from J, with 11 bases between. CDR3 sequence reads: CAWRSASSGNTIYF. The CDR3 DNA reads TGTGCCTGGCGATCCGCGAGCTCTGGAAACACCATATATTTT.

At least ten counts were recorded for this clonotype. The V gene is TRBV6-5, the J gene TRBJ2-3; 10 nucleotides agree with TRBD2. The V segment lost 6 bases and the J segment 2 bases; nucleotides outside the gene matches: 8. This CDR3 has 16 amino acids. In germline, CDR1 is MNHEY, CDR2 SVGAGI. The CDR3: CASRLLAGATTDTQYF. In DNA, the CDR3 is TGTGCCAGCAGACTTCTAGCGGGGGCCACCACAGATACGCAGTATTTT.

Many counts were recorded for this clonotype. The gene calls are TRBV14 and TRBJ2-7, with D possibly matching TRBD1 (5 bases). Trimming cost V 0 bases and J 7 bases, with 10 bases left between them. The CDR3 runs 13 residues. CDR1 and CDR2 (germline): SGHDN, FVKESK. The CDR3 region has the DNA TGTGCCAGCAGCCAAGAAGGGGCTAGTGAGCAGTACTTC. It is translated as CASSQEGASEQYF. Together with reference TRBV14 and TRBJ2-7, the CDR3 gives the full variable domain: EAGVTQFPSHSVIEKGQTVTLRCDPISGHDNLYWYRRVMGKEIKFLLHFVKESKQDESGMPNNRFLAERTGGTYSTLKVQPAELEDSGVYFCASSQEGASEQYFGPGTRLTVT.

This clonotype was counted a single time. Given a much more abundant clone one base away, this may be a read error. The chain recombines TRBV7-9 with TRBJ2-7; a possible D gene is TRBD2 (6 bases). This CDR3 is built from 15 residues. Trimming cost V 5 bases and J 5 bases, with 19 bases left between them. Germline V gene lookup returns CDR1 SEHNR and CDR2 FQNEAQ (reference sequence). The CDR3 DNA sequence: TGTGCCAGCAGCCCCTTTGTCGGAGGGTTGAACGAGCAGTACTTC. This codes for CASSPFVGGLNEQYF.

The CDR3 bases are TGTGCCAGCAGTTTGGCACAGGGTTTGACTGAAGCTTTCTTT. Translated, it gives CASSLAQGLTEAFF. This sequence joins TRBV27 and TRBJ1-1, with D perhaps TRBD1 (6 bases). The germline CDR1 and CDR2 sequences are MNHEY and SMNVEV (reference sequence). This CDR3 is 14 amino acids long. V shed 3 bases and J shed 5 bases, with 13 bases lying between them.

This clonotype was found many times. The chain recombines TRBV9 with TRBJ2-3, with 9 nucleotides matching TRBD2. Germline CDR1 and CDR2: SGDLS and YYNGEE. The V gene end was trimmed by 0 bases and the J gene end by 6 bases; junction bases not matched to a gene: 8. This CDR3 is built from 16 residues. In nucleotides, the CDR3 is TGTGCCAGCAGCGTAGGGGTAGCGGGAGTCGCGGATACGCAGTATTTT. It specifies CASSVGVAGVADTQYF.

This clonotype was recorded a few times. The CDR3: CASSHRSAGGVDNEQFF. The DNA for the CDR3 is TGCGCCAGCAGCCACCGATCGGCGGGAGGGGTAGACAATGAGCAGTTCTTC. This sequence joins TRBV4-1 and TRBJ2-1; TRBD2 matches 9 bases. This CDR3 contains 17 residues. V trimming: 3 bases; J trimming: 5 bases; junction bases outside the gene matches: 11. Per germline, CDR1 MGHRA and CDR2 YSYEKL.

The sample holds many counts of this clonotype. The chain is built from TRBV7-8 and TRBJ1-5, with unresolved D. V dropped 5 bases and J dropped 4 bases, with 9 bases sitting between them. The CDR3 is 13 residues long. Germline CDR1 and CDR2: SGHVS and FQNEAQ. In nucleotides, the CDR3 is TGTGCCAGCAGCCCTACTAGTAATCAGCCCCAGCATTTT. As protein: CASSPTSNQPQHF.

This clonotype showed up just a few times. The chain is built from TRBV11-2 and TRBJ1-5; D is ambiguous. Per germline, CDR1 SGHAT and CDR2 FQNNGV. The CDR3 length is 15 residues. The V end was cut by 2 bases, the J end by 1 base, with 9 bases between. CDR3 amino acids: CASSLWGNSNQPQHF. CDR3 sequence (DNA): TGTGCCAGCAGCTTATGGGGAAACAGCAATCAGCCCCAGCATTTT.

The chain links TRBV6-5 to TRBJ2-7; TRBD2 agrees at 12 bases. The CDR3 runs to 19 residues. V trimming: 0 bases; J trimming: 0 bases; junction bases outside the gene matches: 9. Germline CDR1 MNHEY, CDR2 SVGAGI. Written as DNA, the CDR3 is TGTGCCAGCAGTTACTCTTTGTCTAGCGGGAGGGATCTCTCCTACGAGCAGTACTTC. Its protein is CASSYSLSSGRDLSYEQYF.

The sample holds many counts of this clonotype. This rearrangement joins TRBV28 to TRBJ2-3, with D hard to call. This CDR3 comprises 16 residues. V lost 3 bases and J lost 1, with 14 bases in between. Germline lookup yields CDR1 MDHEN and CDR2 SYDVKM. The CDR3 DNA follows: TGTGCCAGCAGTTTTCGGGCGTTACGGGGCACAGATACGCAGTATTTT. Translated, it gives CASSFRALRGTDTQYF.

The J gene is TRBJ2-1, the V gene TRBV11-2; perhaps TRBD2 as D (7 bases). CDR3 length: 15 residues. From germline, CDR1 is SGHAT and CDR2 FQNNGV. V was trimmed by 2 bases and J by 7 bases, leaving 15 bases between them. The CDR3 loop is CASSLSAGAGNEQFF. CDR3 DNA: TGTGCCAGCAGCTTAAGCGCGGGGGCGGGGAATGAGCAGTTCTTC.

This clonotype was detected ten times or more. The chain employs TRBV6-5 and TRBJ1-5; no reliable D call. Trimming shortened V by 5 bases and J by 9 bases, and 11 bases separated the two germline ends. The CDR3 spans 12 residues. The V gene's germline CDR1 is MNHEY and CDR2 SVGAGI. The CDR3 reads CASSGRQGPQHF. As DNA, the CDR3 is TGTGCCAGCAGTGGTAGACAAGGGCCCCAGCATTTT.

Ten or more counts support this clonotype. This CDR3 reads CASSPGQGAVADTQYF. The CDR3 nucleotides read TGTGCCAGCAGTCCAGGCCAGGGGGCCGTAGCAGATACGCAGTATTTT. The chain has TRBV12-3 or TRBV12-4 and TRBJ2-3, with 8 bases lining up with TRBD1. J lost 4 bases, V lost 5 bases, and 11 bases had no gene match. The CDR3 has 16 residues.

Concerning this clonotype: At one end, the junction sequence differs from germline, possibly due to a read error. The chain joins TRBV4-3 to TRBJ1-1, with 9 bases identical to TRBD1. The germline V gene has CDR1 LGHNA and CDR2 YSLEER. This CDR3 spans 18 amino acids. The CDR3 loop is CASSQGLFTGGRGTGAFF. The CDR3, as DNA: TGCGCCAGCAGCCAAGGGCTTTTCACAGGGGGCAGGGGGACTGGAGCTTTCTTT.

With regard to this clonotype: This may be a read error, as it is one base from a much larger clone. The chain carries TRBV6-2 or TRBV6-3 and TRBJ1-5; the D gene is possibly TRBD1 (5 bases). Germline assignment: CDR1 MNHEY and CDR2 SVGEGT. This CDR3 contains 17 residues. CDR3 in amino acids: CVSSTGTDDWGNQPQHF. The CDR3, as DNA: TGTGTCAGCAGTACTGGGACGGACGATTGGGGCAATCAGCCCCAGCATTTT.

This clonotype has only one observation. Just one base apart from a much larger clone, this may be a read error. The rearrangement links TRBV4-3 to TRBJ1-5; D call uncertain. The CDR3 consists of 15 residues. Germline lookup yields CDR1 LGHNA and CDR2 YSLEER. CDR3 sequence: CASGQDWHSNQPQHF. CDR3 sequence (DNA): TGCGCCAGCGGCCAAGATTGGCATAGCAATCAGCCCCAGCATTTT.

The chain is built from TRBV28 and TRBJ2-1; 9 bases are shared with TRBD1. Unmatched junction bases numbered 12, after V lost 6 bases and J lost 6 bases. Germline CDR1 MDHEN, CDR2 SYDVKM. This CDR3 spans 16 amino acids. The CDR3 spells CASRGAGTGIFNEQFF. CDR3 nucleotides: TGTGCCAGCAGGGGGGCCGGGACAGGGATTTTCAATGAGCAGTTCTTC.